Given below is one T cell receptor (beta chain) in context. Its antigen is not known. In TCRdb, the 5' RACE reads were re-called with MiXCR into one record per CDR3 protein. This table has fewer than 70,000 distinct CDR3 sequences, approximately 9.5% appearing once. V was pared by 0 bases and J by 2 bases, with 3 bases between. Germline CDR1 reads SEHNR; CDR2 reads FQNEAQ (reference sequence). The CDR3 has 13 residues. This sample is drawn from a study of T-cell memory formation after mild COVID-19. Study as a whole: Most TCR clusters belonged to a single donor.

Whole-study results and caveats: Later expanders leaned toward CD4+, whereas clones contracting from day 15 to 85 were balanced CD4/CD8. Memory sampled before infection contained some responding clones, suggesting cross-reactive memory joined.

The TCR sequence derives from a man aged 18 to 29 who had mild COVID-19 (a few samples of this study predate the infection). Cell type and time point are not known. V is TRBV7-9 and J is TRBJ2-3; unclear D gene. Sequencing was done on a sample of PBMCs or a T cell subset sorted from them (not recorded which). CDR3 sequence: CASSLAPTDTQYF. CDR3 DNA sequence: TGTGCCAGCAGCTTAGCCCCCACAGATACGCAGTATTTT. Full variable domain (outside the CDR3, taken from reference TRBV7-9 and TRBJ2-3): DTGVSQNPRHKITKRGQNVTFRCDPISEHNRLYWYRQTLGQGPEFLTYFQNEAQLEKSRLLSDRFSAERPKGSFSTLEIQRTEQGDSAMYLCASSLAPTDTQYFGPGTRLTVL.